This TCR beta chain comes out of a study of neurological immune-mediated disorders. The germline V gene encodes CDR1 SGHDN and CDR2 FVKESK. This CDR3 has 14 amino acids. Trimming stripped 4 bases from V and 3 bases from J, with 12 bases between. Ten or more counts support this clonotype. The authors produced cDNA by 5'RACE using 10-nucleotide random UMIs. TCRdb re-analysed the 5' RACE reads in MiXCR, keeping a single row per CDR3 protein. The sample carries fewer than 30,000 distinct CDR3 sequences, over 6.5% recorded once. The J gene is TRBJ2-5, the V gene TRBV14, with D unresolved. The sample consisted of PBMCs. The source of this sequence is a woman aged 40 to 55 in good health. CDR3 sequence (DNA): TGTGCCAGCAGCCCGCAAGGATGGGAAGAGACCCAGTACTTC. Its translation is CASSPQGWEETQYF.